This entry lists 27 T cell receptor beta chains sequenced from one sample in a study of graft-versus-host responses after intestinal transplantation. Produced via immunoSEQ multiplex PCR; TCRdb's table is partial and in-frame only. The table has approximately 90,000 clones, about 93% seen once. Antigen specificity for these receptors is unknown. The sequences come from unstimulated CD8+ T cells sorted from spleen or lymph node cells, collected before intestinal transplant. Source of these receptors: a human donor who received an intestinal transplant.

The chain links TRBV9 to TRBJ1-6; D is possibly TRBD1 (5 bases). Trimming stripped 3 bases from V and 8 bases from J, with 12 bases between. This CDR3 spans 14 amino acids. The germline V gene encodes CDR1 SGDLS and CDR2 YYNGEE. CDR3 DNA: TGTGCCAGCAGCGGGGGGGGTGACTATTCACCCCTCCACTTT. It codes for CASSGGGDYSPLHF. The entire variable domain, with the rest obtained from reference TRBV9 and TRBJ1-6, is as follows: DSGVTQTPKHLITATGQRVTLRCSPRSGDLSVYWYQQSLDQGLQFLIQYYNGEERAKGNILERFSAQQFPDLHSELNLSSLELGDSALYFCASSGGGDYSPLHFGNGTRLTVT.

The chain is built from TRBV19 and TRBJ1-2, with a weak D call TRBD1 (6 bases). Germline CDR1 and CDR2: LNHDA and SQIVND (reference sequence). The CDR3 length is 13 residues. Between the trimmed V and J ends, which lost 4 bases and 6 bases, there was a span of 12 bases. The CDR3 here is CASSTGQVHGYTF. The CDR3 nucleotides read TGTGCCAGTAGTACGGGACAAGTCCATGGCTACACCTTC.

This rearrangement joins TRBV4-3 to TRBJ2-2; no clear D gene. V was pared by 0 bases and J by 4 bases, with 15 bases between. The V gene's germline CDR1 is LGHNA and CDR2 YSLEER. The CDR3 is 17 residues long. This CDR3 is CASSQEWNGGVTGELFF. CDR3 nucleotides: TGCGCCAGCAGCCAAGAGTGGAATGGCGGAGTCACCGGGGAGCTGTTTTTT.

The CDR3 sequence is CASSQLGGGTEAFF. The DNA of the CDR3 is TGCGCCAGCAGCCAACTCGGAGGCGGCACTGAAGCTTTCTTT. The gene calls are TRBV4-1 and TRBJ1-1; no firm D call. The CDR3 contains 14 residues. Trimming stripped 2 bases from V and 4 bases from J, with 11 bases between. Germline CDR1 reads MGHRA; CDR2 reads YSYEKL.

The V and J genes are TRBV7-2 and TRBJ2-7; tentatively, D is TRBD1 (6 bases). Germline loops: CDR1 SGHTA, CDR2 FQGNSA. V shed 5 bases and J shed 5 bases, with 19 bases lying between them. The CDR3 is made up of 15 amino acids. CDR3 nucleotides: TGTGCCAGCAGCACGCCTACAGGGTTCCACCACGAGCAGTACTTC. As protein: CASSTPTGFHHEQYF.

CDR3 nucleotides: TGTGCCAGCAGTTATTATTGGTCTAGCGGGGGACCCGGGTCCTACAATGAGCAGTTCTTC. Translation: CASSYYWSSGGPGSYNEQFF. The chain is built from TRBV2 and TRBJ2-1, with 10 bases aligning to TRBD2. CDR1 is SNHLY and CDR2 is FYNNEI in the germline V gene. This CDR3 has 20 amino acids. Trimming cost V 5 bases and J 1 base; bases outside gene matches: 17.

The CDR3 spells CASSLELAGHTQYF. For the CDR3, the DNA is TGTGCCAGCAGCTTAGAACTAGCGGGACATACGCAGTATTTT. V gene TRBV7-6 combines with J gene TRBJ2-3; 10 nucleotides align to TRBD2. The ends lost 1 base at V and 7 bases at J; junction bases unmatched: 2. The V gene's germline CDR1 is SGHVS and CDR2 FNYEAQ. This CDR3 comprises 14 residues.

The DNA of the CDR3 is TGTGCCAGCAGCGGGGGGTCCCAGGGCGAGCAGTACTTC. This codes for CASSGGSQGEQYF. The J gene is TRBJ2-7, the V gene TRBV7-6; D may be TRBD2 (6 bases). V was pared by 5 bases and J by 6 bases, with 14 bases between. This CDR3 contains 13 residues. CDR1 and CDR2 (germline): SGHVS, FNYEAQ.

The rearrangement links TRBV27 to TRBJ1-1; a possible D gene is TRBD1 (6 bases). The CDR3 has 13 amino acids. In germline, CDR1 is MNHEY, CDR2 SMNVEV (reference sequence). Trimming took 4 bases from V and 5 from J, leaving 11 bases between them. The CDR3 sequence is CASSSKGETEAFF. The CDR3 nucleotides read TGTGCCAGCAGTTCCAAGGGGGAGACTGAAGCTTTCTTT.

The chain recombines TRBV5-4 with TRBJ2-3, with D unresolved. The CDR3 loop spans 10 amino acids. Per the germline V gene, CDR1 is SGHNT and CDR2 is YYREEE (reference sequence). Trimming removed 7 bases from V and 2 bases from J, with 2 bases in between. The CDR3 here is CASLTDTQYF. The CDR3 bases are TGTGCCAGCCTCACAGATACGCAGTATTTT.

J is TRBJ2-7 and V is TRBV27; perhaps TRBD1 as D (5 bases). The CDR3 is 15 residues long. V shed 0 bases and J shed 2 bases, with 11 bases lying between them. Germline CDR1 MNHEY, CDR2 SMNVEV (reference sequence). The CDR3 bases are TGTGCCAGCAGTTTATCGACAACAGGCGCCTACGAGCAGTACTTC. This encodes CASSLSTTGAYEQYF.

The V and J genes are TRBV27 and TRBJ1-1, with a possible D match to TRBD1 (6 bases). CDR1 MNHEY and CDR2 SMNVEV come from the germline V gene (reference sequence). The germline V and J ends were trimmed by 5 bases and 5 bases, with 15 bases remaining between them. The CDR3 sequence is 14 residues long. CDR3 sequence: CASSRGRGGTEAFF. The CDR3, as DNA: TGTGCCAGCAGTCGGGGGCGGGGGGGGACTGAAGCTTTCTTT.

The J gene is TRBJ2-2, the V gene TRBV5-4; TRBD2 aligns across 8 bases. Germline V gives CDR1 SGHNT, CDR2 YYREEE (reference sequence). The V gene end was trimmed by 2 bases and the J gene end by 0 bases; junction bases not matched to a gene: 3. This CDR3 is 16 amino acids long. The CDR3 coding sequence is TGTGCCAGCAGCTTTGGACTAGCTTCGAACACCGGGGAGCTGTTTTTT. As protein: CASSFGLASNTGELFF.

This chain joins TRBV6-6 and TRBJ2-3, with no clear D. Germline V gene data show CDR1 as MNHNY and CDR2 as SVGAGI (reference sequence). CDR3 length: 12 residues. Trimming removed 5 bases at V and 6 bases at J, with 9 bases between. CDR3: CASSPPTDTQYF. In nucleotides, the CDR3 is TGTGCCAGCAGTCCTCCTACGGATACGCAGTATTTT.

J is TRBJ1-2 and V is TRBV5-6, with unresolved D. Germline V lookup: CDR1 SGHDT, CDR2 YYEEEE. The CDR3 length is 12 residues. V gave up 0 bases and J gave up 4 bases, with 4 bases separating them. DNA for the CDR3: TGTGCCAGCAGCTTGGTCAGCTATGGCTACACCTTC. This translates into CASSLVSYGYTF.

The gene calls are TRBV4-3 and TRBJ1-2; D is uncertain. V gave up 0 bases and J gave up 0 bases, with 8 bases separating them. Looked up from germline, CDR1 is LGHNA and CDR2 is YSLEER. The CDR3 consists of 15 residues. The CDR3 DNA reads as TGCGCCAGCAGCCAAGAGTCGTACACTAACTATGGCTACACCTTC. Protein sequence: CASSQESYTNYGYTF.

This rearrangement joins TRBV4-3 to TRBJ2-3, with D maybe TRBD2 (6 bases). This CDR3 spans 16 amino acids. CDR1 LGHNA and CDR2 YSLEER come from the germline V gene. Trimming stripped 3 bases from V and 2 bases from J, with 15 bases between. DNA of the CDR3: TGCGCCAGCAGCCAGCGGACCGGGACTTTCACAGATACGCAGTATTTT. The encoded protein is CASSQRTGTFTDTQYF.

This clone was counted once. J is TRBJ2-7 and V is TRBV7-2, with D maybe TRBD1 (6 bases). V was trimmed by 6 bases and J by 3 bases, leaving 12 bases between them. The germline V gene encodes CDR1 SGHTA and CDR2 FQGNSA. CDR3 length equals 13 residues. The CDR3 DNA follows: TGTGCCAGCAGTTGGGACACCAGCTACGAGCAGTACTTC. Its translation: CASSWDTSYEQYF.

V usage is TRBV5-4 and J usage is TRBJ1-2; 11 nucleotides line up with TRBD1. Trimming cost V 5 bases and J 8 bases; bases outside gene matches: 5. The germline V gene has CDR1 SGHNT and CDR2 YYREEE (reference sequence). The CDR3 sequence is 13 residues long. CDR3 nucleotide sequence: TGTGCCAGCAGGGACAGGGGGCTGGGGGGCTACACCTTC. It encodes CASRDRGLGGYTF.

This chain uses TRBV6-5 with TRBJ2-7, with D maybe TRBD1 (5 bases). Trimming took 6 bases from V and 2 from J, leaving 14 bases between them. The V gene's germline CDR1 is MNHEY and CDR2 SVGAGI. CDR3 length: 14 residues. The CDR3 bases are TGTGCCAGCAGCTTACATGACAGAGCCTACGAGCAGTACTTC. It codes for CASSLHDRAYEQYF.

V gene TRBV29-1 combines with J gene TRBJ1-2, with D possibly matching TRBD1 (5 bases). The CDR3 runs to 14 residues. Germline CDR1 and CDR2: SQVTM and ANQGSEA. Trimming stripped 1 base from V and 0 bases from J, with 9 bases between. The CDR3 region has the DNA TGCAGCGTTGAAGCCTCAGGGACTAACTATGGCTACACCTTC. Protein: CSVEASGTNYGYTF.

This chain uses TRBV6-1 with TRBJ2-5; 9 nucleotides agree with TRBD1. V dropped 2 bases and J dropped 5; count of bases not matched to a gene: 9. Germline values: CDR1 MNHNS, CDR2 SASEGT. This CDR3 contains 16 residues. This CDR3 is CASSELWDRDGETQYF. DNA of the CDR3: TGTGCCAGCAGTGAATTATGGGACAGGGATGGCGAGACCCAGTACTTC.

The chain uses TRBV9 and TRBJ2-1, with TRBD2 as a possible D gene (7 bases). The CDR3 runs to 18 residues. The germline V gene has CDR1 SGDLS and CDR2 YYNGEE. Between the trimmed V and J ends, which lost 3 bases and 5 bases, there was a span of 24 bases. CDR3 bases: TGTGCCAGCAGCGCCCAGGCTGGGGGGGGGCGGATGGACAATGAGCAGTTCTTC. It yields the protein CASSAQAGGGRMDNEQFF.

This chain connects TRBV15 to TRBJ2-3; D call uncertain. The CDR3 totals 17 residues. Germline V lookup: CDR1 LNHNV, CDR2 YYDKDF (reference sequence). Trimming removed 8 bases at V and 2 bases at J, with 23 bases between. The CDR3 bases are TGTGCCACCGGGTTAGATTTGAGGCAGATTAACACAGATACGCAGTATTTT. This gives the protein CATGLDLRQINTDTQYF.

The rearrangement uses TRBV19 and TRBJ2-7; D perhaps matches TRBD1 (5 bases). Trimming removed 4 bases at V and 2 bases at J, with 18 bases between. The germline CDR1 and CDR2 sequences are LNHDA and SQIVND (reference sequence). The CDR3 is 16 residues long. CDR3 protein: CASSTPRSDRPYEQYF. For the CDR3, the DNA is TGTGCCAGTAGTACCCCGAGGTCCGACAGACCCTACGAGCAGTACTTC. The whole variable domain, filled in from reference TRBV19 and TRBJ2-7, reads DGGITQSPKYLFRKEGQNVTLSCEQNLNHDAMYWYRQDPGQGLRLIYYSQIVNDFQKGDIAEGYSVSREKKESFPLTVTSAQKNPTAFYLCASSTPRSDRPYEQYFGPGTRLTVT.

The DNA for the CDR3 is TGTGCCAGCAGCTTAGGGCGACTAAGCGGGGGGCCTTTTAATGAGCAGTTCTTC. The encoded protein is CASSLGRLSGGPFNEQFF. The chain links TRBV7-2 to TRBJ2-1; 9 bases match TRBD2. Losses at the gene ends were 1 base for V and 7 bases for J; bases not matched to a gene: 14. CDR1 and CDR2 (germline): SGHTA, FQGNSA. The CDR3 covers 18 residues.

The CDR3 bases are TGTGCCAGTAGTATACGCGCCCGGGAGGGATCGGATGAGCAGTACTTC. This gives the protein CASSIRAREGSDEQYF. The V call is TRBV19, the J call TRBJ2-7; the match to TRBD2 covers 8 bases. Germline-derived CDR1 and CDR2 are LNHDA and SQIVND (reference sequence). The CDR3 sequence is 16 residues long. V was pared by 2 bases and J by 7 bases, with 13 bases of the junction left unmatched.